This TCR beta chain stems from a study of blood T cell repertoires in COVID-19. Across the whole study: Material from acute and convalescent COVID-19 was sourced from the United States, Italy and Spain. T cells, B-cell-depleted T cells, or PBMCs supplied cDNA or gDNA.

Authors' data handling: How many nucleated cells were present was estimated from reference gene primer amplification. Repertoires were generated with immunoSEQ multiplex PCR, while TCRdb's copy carries only in-frame clones and drops some. V, J and clone size were drawn from that table, and D and trimming were deduced from the DNA. The table lists some 50,000 clones, about 83% of them singletons. Germline CDR1 and CDR2: GTSNPN and SVGIG (reference sequence). The CDR3 is 15 residues long. Trimming at V came to 0 bases and at J to 3 bases, leaving 7 bases not matched to a gene. What was sequenced was peripheral blood. The sequence was collected from a woman aged 60-75 years with acute or convalescent COVID-19. This sequence joins TRBV30 and TRBJ1-1; TRBD1 agrees at 7 bases. Here the CDR3 reads CAWSVRGGTYTEAFF. The DNA of the CDR3 is TGTGCCTGGAGTGTACGAGGGGGCACGTACACTGAAGCTTTCTTT.